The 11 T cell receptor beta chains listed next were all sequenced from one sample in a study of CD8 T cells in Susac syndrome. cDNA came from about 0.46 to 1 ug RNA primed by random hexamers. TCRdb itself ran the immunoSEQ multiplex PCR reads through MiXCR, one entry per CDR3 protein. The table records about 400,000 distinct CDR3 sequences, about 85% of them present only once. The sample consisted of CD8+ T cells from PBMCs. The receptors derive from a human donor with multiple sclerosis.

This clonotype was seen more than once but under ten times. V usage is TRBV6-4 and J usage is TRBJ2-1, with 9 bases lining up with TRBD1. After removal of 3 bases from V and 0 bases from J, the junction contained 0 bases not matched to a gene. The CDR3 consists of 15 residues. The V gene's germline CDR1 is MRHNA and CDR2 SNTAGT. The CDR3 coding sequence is TGTGCCAGCAGTGAGACAGGGGGCTCCTACAATGAGCAGTTCTTC. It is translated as CASSETGGSYNEQFF.

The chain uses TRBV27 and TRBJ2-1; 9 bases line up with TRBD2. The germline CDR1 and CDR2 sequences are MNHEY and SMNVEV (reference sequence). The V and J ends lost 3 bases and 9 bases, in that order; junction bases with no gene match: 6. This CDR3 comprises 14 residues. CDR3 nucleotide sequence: TGTGCCAGCAGTTTCTCCGGGACTAGCATTGAGCAGTTCTTC. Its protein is CASSFSGTSIEQFF.

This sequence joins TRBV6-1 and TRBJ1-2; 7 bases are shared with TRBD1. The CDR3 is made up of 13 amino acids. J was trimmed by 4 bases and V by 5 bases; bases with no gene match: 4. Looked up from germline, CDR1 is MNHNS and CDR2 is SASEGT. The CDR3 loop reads CASSQGEIYGYTF. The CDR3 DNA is TGTGCCAGCAGTCAGGGGGAAATCTATGGCTACACCTTC.

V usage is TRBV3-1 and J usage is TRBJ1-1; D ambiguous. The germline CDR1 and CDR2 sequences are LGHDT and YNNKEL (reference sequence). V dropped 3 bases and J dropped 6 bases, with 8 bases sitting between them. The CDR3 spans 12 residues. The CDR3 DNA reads TGTGCCAGCAGCCAGGGATTAGCTGAAGCTTTCTTT. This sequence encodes CASSQGLAEAFF.

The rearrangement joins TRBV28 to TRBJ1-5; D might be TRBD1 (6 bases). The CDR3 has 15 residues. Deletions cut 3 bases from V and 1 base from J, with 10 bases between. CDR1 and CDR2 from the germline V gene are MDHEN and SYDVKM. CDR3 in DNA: TGTGCCAGCAGTTTTGCGGGGGCAAGCAATCAGCCCCAGCATTTT. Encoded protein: CASSFAGASNQPQHF.

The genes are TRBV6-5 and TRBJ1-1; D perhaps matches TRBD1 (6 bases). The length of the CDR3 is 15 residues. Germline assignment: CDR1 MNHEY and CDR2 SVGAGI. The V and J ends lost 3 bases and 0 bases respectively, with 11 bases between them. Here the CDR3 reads CASSYPPGVNTEAFF. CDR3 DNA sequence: TGTGCCAGCAGTTATCCGCCAGGGGTGAACACTGAAGCTTTCTTT.

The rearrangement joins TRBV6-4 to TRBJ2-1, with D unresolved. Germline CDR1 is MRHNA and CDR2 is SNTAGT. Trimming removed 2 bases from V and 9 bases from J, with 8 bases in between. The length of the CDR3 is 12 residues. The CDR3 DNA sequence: TGTGCCAGCAGTGACCCCCTCGGTGAGCAGTTCTTC. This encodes CASSDPLGEQFF.

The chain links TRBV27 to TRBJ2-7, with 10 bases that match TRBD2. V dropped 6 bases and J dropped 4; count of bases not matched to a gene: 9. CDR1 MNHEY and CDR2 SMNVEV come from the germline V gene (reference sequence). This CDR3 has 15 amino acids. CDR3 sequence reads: CASSTSSGRVYEQYF. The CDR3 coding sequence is TGTGCCAGCAGCACCTCTAGCGGGAGAGTGTACGAGCAGTACTTC.

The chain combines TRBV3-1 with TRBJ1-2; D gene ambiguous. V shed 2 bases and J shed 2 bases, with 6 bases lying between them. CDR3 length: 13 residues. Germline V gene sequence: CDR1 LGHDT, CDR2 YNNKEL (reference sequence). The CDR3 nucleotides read TGTGCCAGCAGCCAAAGCGGGAACTATGGCTACACCTTC. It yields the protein CASSQSGNYGYTF.

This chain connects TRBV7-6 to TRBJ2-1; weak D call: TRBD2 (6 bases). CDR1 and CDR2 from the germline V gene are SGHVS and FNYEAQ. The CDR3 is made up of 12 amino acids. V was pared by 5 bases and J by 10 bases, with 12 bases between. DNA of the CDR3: TGTGCCAGCAGCCACGAGCGGGTCGAGCAGTTCTTC. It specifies CASSHERVEQFF. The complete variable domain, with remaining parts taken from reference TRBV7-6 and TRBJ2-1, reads GAGVSQSPRYKVTKRGQDVALRCDPISGHVSLYWYRQALGQGPEFLTYFNYEAQQDKSGLPNDRFSAERPEGSISTLTIQRTEQRDSAMYRCASSHERVEQFFGPGTRLTVL.

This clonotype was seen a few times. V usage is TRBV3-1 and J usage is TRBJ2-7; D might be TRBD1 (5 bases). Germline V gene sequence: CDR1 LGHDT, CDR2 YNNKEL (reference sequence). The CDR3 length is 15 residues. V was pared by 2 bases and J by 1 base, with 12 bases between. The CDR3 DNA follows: TGTGCCAGCAGCCAAAATTCGGACACATCCTACGAGCAGTACTTC. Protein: CASSQNSDTSYEQYF.